Included here is one T cell receptor (beta chain) sequence, with context. Its antigen remains unidentified. Inclusion required at least two post-ART and at least one pre-ART PBMC samples. This sample is part of a study of long-term antiretroviral therapy in people with HIV. Points from the study as a whole: The ART regimens used between the mid-2000s and the late 2010s may be less effective than current ones. Diversity went up after ART and still fell short of transplant donor controls. Narrower CDR3 length ranges marked HIV repertoires relative to controls.

An immunoSEQ assay, version v3.0, was performed at survey level. Assay: immunoSEQ multiplex PCR; the TCRdb copy retains only in-frame clones and omits some. Here the sample spans about 24,000 clones, approximately 86% being singletons. This CDR3 is 18 amino acids long. V lost 0 bases and J lost 0, with 15 bases in between. CDR1 MGHRA and CDR2 YSYEKL come from the germline V gene. The source of this sequence is a man between 50 and 59 years old with HIV. The specimen comprised unsorted PBMCs, sampled 1.8 years before starting antiretroviral therapy. The rearrangement uses TRBV4-1 and TRBJ1-5, with unresolved D. The CDR3 region is CASSQEPERFSSNQPQHF. CDR3 nucleotide sequence: TGCGCCAGCAGCCAAGAACCAGAACGATTTTCTAGCAATCAGCCCCAGCATTTT.